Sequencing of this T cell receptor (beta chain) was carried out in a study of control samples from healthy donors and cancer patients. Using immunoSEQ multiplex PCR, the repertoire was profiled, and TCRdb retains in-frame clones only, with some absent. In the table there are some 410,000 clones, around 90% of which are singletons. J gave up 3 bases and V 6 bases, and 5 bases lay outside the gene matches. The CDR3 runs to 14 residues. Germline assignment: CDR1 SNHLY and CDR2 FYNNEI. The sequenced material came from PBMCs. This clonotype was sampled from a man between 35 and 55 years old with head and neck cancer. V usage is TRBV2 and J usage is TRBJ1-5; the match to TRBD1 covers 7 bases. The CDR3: CASSFRGNNQPQHF. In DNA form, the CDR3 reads TGTGCCAGCAGCTTCAGGGGGAACAATCAGCCCCAGCATTTT.